Included here is one TCR beta chain sequence, with context. Its target is unknown. The data originate from a study of shared clonotypes between healthy human individuals. General study findings and limits: Limited genetic and exposure-history diversity came from having few donors.

Several immunoSEQ 96-well plates shared each subset's DNA, each plate a replicate. This table comes from immunoSEQ multiplex PCR, and its TCRdb copy is limited to in-frame clones, with some not included. The table has a few hundred thousand clones, less than 85% seen once. V was shortened by 3 bases and J by 3 bases, with 15 bases between the two germline ends. In germline, CDR1 is SQVTM, CDR2 ANQGSEA. The CDR3 spans 14 residues. Every donor, a Caucasian adult, lived in Nashville, Tennessee. A CD45RA+ naive subset and a CD45RA-negative memory subset were split from CD4+ cells. The rearrangement joins TRBV29-1 to TRBJ2-7; D gene ambiguous. The TCR originated in a man aged 30-40 years in good health. Specimen: memory CD4+ T cells sorted from blood. Subset noted: CD45RA-negative fraction. DNA of the CDR3: TGCAGCGTTGAGCACTGGGTTTCCTGCTACGAGCAGTACTTC. Amino acids: CSVEHWVSCYEQYF.